One and the same sample provided the 17 T cell receptor beta chains below, sequenced in a study of cytomegalovirus exposure and HLA in healthy donors. Clones were read by immunoSEQ multiplex PCR, and TCRdb kept only the in-frame ones, dropping some. The data contain 200,000 to 300,000 clones, approximately 90% of them singletons. Sequenced input: PBMCs. The receptor source for this set is a man in his late teens or twenties in good health and CMV-seronegative.

The chain couples TRBV28 to TRBJ2-7; the D gene is possibly TRBD1 (5 bases). In germline, CDR1 is MDHEN, CDR2 SYDVKM. V gave up 2 bases and J gave up 2 bases, with 13 bases separating them. The CDR3 is 15 amino acids. The CDR3 sequence is CASSLPGEGAYEQYF. For the CDR3, the DNA is TGTGCCAGCAGTTTACCGGGTGAAGGGGCCTACGAGCAGTACTTC. Full variable domain (remainder filled in from reference TRBV28 and TRBJ2-7): DVKVTQSSRYLVKRTGEKVFLECVQDMDHENMFWYRQDPGLGLRLIYFSYDVKMKEKGDIPEGYSVSREKKERFSLILESASTNQTSMYLCASSLPGEGAYEQYFGPGTRLTVT.

J is TRBJ1-4 and V is TRBV28, with 8 bases fitting TRBD1. The germline V gene has CDR1 MDHEN and CDR2 SYDVKM. This CDR3 is built from 15 residues. The V and J ends lost 6 bases and 5 bases, in that order; junction bases with no gene match: 8. CDR3 nucleotides: TGTGCCAGCAGCCGAGGACAGGGCGGCAATGAAAAACTGTTTTTT. Protein sequence: CASSRGQGGNEKLFF.

The gene calls are TRBV7-2 and TRBJ2-2; possibly TRBD1 for D (5 bases). The V gene's germline CDR1 is SGHTA and CDR2 FQGNSA. This CDR3 has 16 residues. V shed 4 bases and J shed 0 bases, with 12 bases lying between them. CDR3: CASSSYRPPNTGELFF. For the CDR3, the DNA is TGTGCCAGCAGCTCCTACAGGCCTCCGAACACCGGGGAGCTGTTTTTT.

The rearrangement uses TRBV18 and TRBJ2-7; D is possibly TRBD2 (5 bases). The CDR3 is made up of 14 amino acids. Germline V gives CDR1 KGHSH, CDR2 LQKENI. Trimming cost V 2 bases and J 2 bases, with 10 bases left between them. In DNA, the CDR3 is TGTGCCAGCTCACCAGCCCGGGAACCCTACGAGCAGTACTTC. The encoded protein is CASSPAREPYEQYF.

The CDR3 sequence: CASNDRGSYGYTF. CDR3 DNA: TGTGCCAGTAATGATCGGGGTAGTTATGGCTACACCTTC. The chain couples TRBV19 to TRBJ1-2; D not resolved. This CDR3 is built from 13 residues. The germline gives CDR1 LNHDA, CDR2 SQIVND (reference sequence). V was shortened by 7 bases and J by 5 bases, with 14 bases between the two germline ends.

The rearrangement uses TRBV2 and TRBJ2-5; D may be TRBD2 (5 bases). CDR1 is SNHLY and CDR2 is FYNNEI in the germline V gene. V lost 7 bases to trimming and J lost 4 bases, with 13 bases between them. The CDR3 sequence is 13 residues long. CDR3 region: CASIRGMGETQYF. The CDR3 nucleotides read TGTGCCAGCATCCGAGGGATGGGAGAGACCCAGTACTTC.

This clone was found once. This rearrangement joins TRBV2 to TRBJ2-3; D is undetermined. The CDR3 runs to 13 residues. The germline V gene encodes CDR1 SNHLY and CDR2 FYNNEI. V was clipped by 7 bases and J by 2 bases, with 10 bases between them. Here the CDR3 reads CASTVLVTDTQYF. The CDR3 DNA sequence: TGTGCCAGCACTGTCCTCGTCACAGATACGCAGTATTTT.

The chain has TRBV19 and TRBJ2-7; the D gene is possibly TRBD2 (6 bases). This CDR3 spans 13 amino acids. Germline CDR1 and CDR2: LNHDA and SQIVND (reference sequence). V gave up 6 bases and J gave up 4 bases, with 13 bases separating them. In DNA, the CDR3 is TGTGCCAGTAGCGCGGGACCCGAGTACGAGCAGTACTTC. It codes for CASSAGPEYEQYF.

In this sample, this clone turned up a few times. The rearrangement uses TRBV19 and TRBJ1-5; D call uncertain. Trimming took off 0 bases at V and 7 bases at J, with 13 bases between the two ends. CDR1 and CDR2 from the germline V gene are LNHDA and SQIVND (reference sequence). The CDR3 has 15 amino acids. The CDR3 DNA is TGTGCCAGTAGTATAGATCCTGGAGGGCGCCAGCCCCAGCATTTT. Translation: CASSIDPGGRQPQHF. Using reference TRBV19 and TRBJ1-5 for the parts outside the CDR3, the full variable domain is DGGITQSPKYLFRKEGQNVTLSCEQNLNHDAMYWYRQDPGQGLRLIYYSQIVNDFQKGDIAEGYSVSREKKESFPLTVTSAQKNPTAFYLCASSIDPGGRQPQHFGDGTRLSIL.

This clone has just one count. Additional DNA sequences in this sample encode the identical CDR3. The V gene is TRBV5-1, the J gene TRBJ1-6; tentatively, D is TRBD1 (5 bases). There are 16 residues in the CDR3. Trimming stripped 0 bases from V and 4 bases from J, with 11 bases between. CDR1 and CDR2 from the germline V gene are SGHRS and YFSETQ. The CDR3 loop reads CASSLGGGTYNSPLHF. In DNA form, the CDR3 reads TGCGCCAGCAGCTTGGGTGGGGGGACGTATAATTCACCCCTCCACTTT.

The chain couples TRBV5-1 to TRBJ2-3; 9 bases agree with TRBD2. CDR3 size: 16 residues. The V and J ends lost 4 bases and 2 bases, in that order; junction bases with no gene match: 8. Germline CDR1 SGHRS, CDR2 YFSETQ. The CDR3 nucleotides are TGCGCCAGCAGCAGGAGACTAGCGGAAGACACAGATACGCAGTATTTT. Translated: CASSRRLAEDTDTQYF. Looking up the rest from reference TRBV5-1 and TRBJ2-3 gives the full variable domain: KAGVTQTPRYLIKTRGQQVTLSCSPISGHRSVSWYQQTPGQGLQFLFEYFSETQRNKGNFPGRFSGRQFSNSRSEMNVSTLELGDSALYLCASSRRLAEDTDTQYFGPGTRLTVL.

The V call is TRBV7-3, the J call TRBJ2-3; the D gene is possibly TRBD2 (6 bases). The CDR3 totals 16 residues. Germline CDR1 and CDR2: SGHTA and FQGTGA. V dropped 5 bases and J dropped 2 bases, with 17 bases sitting between them. The CDR3 protein is CASSRKGRGDTDTQYF. For the CDR3, the DNA is TGTGCCAGCAGCCGTAAGGGGCGGGGAGACACAGATACGCAGTATTTT.

The gene calls are TRBV19 and TRBJ1-6, with D maybe TRBD1 (5 bases). This CDR3 spans 14 amino acids. V was pared by 7 bases and J by 10 bases, with 17 bases between. Germline CDR1 reads LNHDA; CDR2 reads SQIVND (reference sequence). CDR3 sequence reads: CASMGRGEGSPLHF. In nucleotides, the CDR3 is TGTGCCAGTATGGGGCGGGGCGAGGGGTCACCCCTCCACTTT.

This clone has only one observation. This rearrangement joins TRBV5-1 to TRBJ1-4, with 7 bases lining up with TRBD1. Germline CDR1 is SGHRS and CDR2 is YFSETQ. Trimming took 4 bases from V and 6 from J; bases not matched to a gene: 12. The CDR3 is 16 amino acids. The CDR3 DNA follows: TGCGCCAGCAGCGAACTAACAGGGGTCGGCGATGAAAAACTGTTTTTT. Amino acids: CASSELTGVGDEKLFF.

The V gene is TRBV4-3, the J gene TRBJ2-5, with TRBD2 matching over 7 bases. CDR1 is LGHNA and CDR2 is YSLEER in the germline V gene. CDR3 length: 15 amino acids. The junction had 10 bases not matched to a gene; V was cut back by 4 bases and J by 5 bases. Here the CDR3 DNA reads TGCGCCAGCAGCCCGGGAGGCTCCCAAGGGGAGACCCAGTACTTC. Its translation is CASSPGGSQGETQYF.

The rearrangement joins TRBV4-3 to TRBJ2-5; 8 positions match TRBD2. The CDR3 extends over 16 amino acids. The V segment lost 0 bases and the J segment 2 bases; nucleotides outside the gene matches: 5. Germline V gives CDR1 LGHNA, CDR2 YSLEER. This CDR3 is CASSQDRGGQQETQYF. CDR3 coding DNA: TGCGCCAGCAGCCAAGATCGGGGGGGGCAACAAGAGACCCAGTACTTC.

CDR3 in amino acids: CAWSAAGTGNTEAFF. CDR3 in DNA: TGTGCCTGGAGTGCCGCCGGGACAGGGAACACTGAAGCTTTCTTT. The chain links TRBV30 to TRBJ1-1, with 8 bases lining up with TRBD1. Germline lookup yields CDR1 GTSNPN and CDR2 SVGIG (reference sequence). J lost 1 base, V lost 1 base, and 5 bases had no gene match. The CDR3 totals 15 residues.